The sequence of this T cell receptor beta chain was determined in a study of beta chain features in type 1 diabetes (dated by TCRdb to between 2017 and 2018). A note on the overall study: Patients and healthy donors did not differ in mean age, gender distribution, total cell number or subset yield. In the study, TCRB repertoires of sorted circulating CD4+ T cell subsets from recently diagnosed type 1 diabetes patients were compared with those of matched healthy donors. A total of 100 million to 110 million sorted cells were examined across all samples, and a strong correlation was observed between cell number per subset and RNA yield. Whereas all 30 or so donors provided naive and central memory subsets, regulatory and stem cell-like memory subsets were isolated from just 8 patients and roughly 8 healthy donors.

What the study reported, not specific to this receptor: Shorter templates might have been favored by PCR, but patient and control samples were amplified and corrected together, so both groups would have been affected equally by any skew. Naive, central memory and regulatory TCRB repertoires appeared to be more alike among patients than among healthy donors. Fewer insertions and more nucleotide deletions at VDJ recombination sites were observed in patients with type 1 diabetes, implying thymic rearrangement abnormalities. In all four CD4+ subsets, TCRB CDR3 length was moderately but significantly shorter in type 1 diabetes patients. Because cDNA was sequenced instead of genomic DNA, highly expressing activated cells could be over-represented, though the groups showed no difference in activation or CD3 levels. Because small numbers of individuals were included in the HLA sub-analyses, any influence of HLA type on TCRB rearrangement was left unresolved.

From each donor, a single peripheral blood sample of about 110 mL on average was drawn into heparinised tubes. A BD FACSAria II and a panel including CD45RO, CCR7, CD25, CD127, CD95 and CD27 were used to sort naive, central memory, regulatory and stem cell-like memory CD4+ T cells. A purity above 98% was achieved for all sorted populations. PBMCs were separated immediately by Lymphoprep density gradient centrifugation and were stained directly, without being cultured. So that batch effects would be minimized, each experiment stained and sorted samples in pairs, pairing one healthy donor with one patient. The High Capacity cDNA Reverse Transcription Kit was used to reverse transcribe all of the isolated RNA, meaning that expressed TCRB transcripts were what got sequenced. Deep immunoSEQ sequencing was applied to naive, central memory and regulatory T cell samples, giving an average of about 3.6 million total reads per sample. Sorted cells were lysed in RLT buffer and RNA was extracted with DNase-treated RNeasy Micro or Mini kits, depending on cell number. To prevent cross-contamination, every cell subset was processed on its own, while patient and healthy donor samples were processed together. Using the immunoSEQ multiplex PCR, TCRB sequences were amplified from cDNA into 87-bp fragments spanning the CDR3 region. Amplicons were sequenced on the Illumina HiSeq platform. Regarding the original processing steps: Synthetic template baselines were used to correct PCR bias computationally, reads within Hamming distance 2 were collapsed together, and singletons that could not be merged were discarded. Reads were aligned against IMGT so that V, D and J genes, CDR3 length and insertions or deletions at six rearrangement sites could be assigned. Clonotype counts were normalized to sorted cell number within each subset before computing true diversity and Gini coefficients with the tcR R package. The overlap coefficient, calculated on TCRB nucleotide sequences, was used to measure repertoire sharing. Out-of-frame TCRB sequences from naive cells were analyzed to stand in for the pre-selection repertoire. What TCRdb holds here is the immuneACCESS table cut down to in-frame rearrangements. Part of the clones is not present; checked against another copy, under half of the missing clones reflect an unresolved V gene, and the others are unexplained. V and J calls and clone size come straight from that table; D and trimming were deduced from the DNA. In this sample the table shows over 650,000 clones, 11% to 15% of which occur a single time. The top ten hold approximately 0.043% of the sample.

Note on this clone: Its antigen is not yet known. The sample holds no much larger clone one base away, and base qualities are not on file.

CDR1 and CDR2 are drawn from the germline V gene (reference sequence): GTSNPN, SVGIG. The CDR3 has 15 amino acids, counting the end cysteine and phenylalanine. Of the read, only the CDR3 DNA is kept; its 45 bases are in frame from base 1. V was cut back by 1 base and J by 2 bases, leaving a gap of 13 bases between them. The V and J genes are TRBV30 and TRBJ2-3; no D segment can be confidently identified. The sample comprised naive CD4+ T cells from blood. This specimen's cell subset or site label, per the study, means: true naive CD4+ T cells. This receptor was identified in a man aged 18 to 29 with type 1 diabetes. The CDR3 sequence is CAWSGVDLTTDTQYF. Here is the DNA: TGTGCCTGGAGTGGCGTCGACCTAACCACAGATACGCAGTATTTT. When the CDR3 is completed using the reference TRBV30 and TRBJ2-3 genes on either side, the full variable domain is SQTIHQWPATLVQPVGSPLSLECTVEGTSNPNLYWYRQAAGRGLQLLFYSVGIGQISSEVPQNLSASRPQDRQFILSSKKLLLSDSGFYLCAWSGVDLTTDTQYFGPGTRLTVL.